These 10 T cell receptor beta chains share one sample of origin, sequenced in a study of blood T cell repertoires in COVID-19. Sequencing used immunoSEQ multiplex PCR; TCRdb keeps in-frame clones, though not all of them. The data hold 85,000 to 100,000 clones, with around 83% observed a single time. The specimen was peripheral blood. Receptors originate from a woman between 55 and 75 years old in a cohort sampled during active or convalescent COVID-19.

This clone has a handful of counts. The V and J genes are TRBV10-3 and TRBJ1-1, with D tentatively TRBD1 (6 bases). V shed 6 bases and J shed 0 bases, with 11 bases lying between them. Germline V lookup: CDR1 ENHRY, CDR2 SYGVKD. The CDR3 totals 14 residues. The CDR3 sequence is CAISVDRLNTEAFF. For the CDR3, the DNA is TGTGCCATCAGCGTGGACAGATTGAACACTGAAGCTTTCTTT.

This clone has only a few counts. The genes are TRBV9 and TRBJ1-1; maybe TRBD1 (6 bases). CDR3 length: 14 residues. Between the trimmed V and J ends, which lost 2 bases and 2 bases, there was a span of 10 bases. Germline CDR1 and CDR2: SGDLS and YYNGEE. This CDR3 reads CASSVLGTNTEAFF. As DNA, the CDR3 is TGTGCCAGCAGCGTGCTGGGGACAAACACTGAAGCTTTCTTT.

This chain uses TRBV6-5 with TRBJ2-1, with D perhaps matching TRBD2 (6 bases). There are 15 residues in the CDR3. Germline loops: CDR1 MNHEY, CDR2 SVGAGI. V lost 2 bases and J 2 bases, leaving 10 bases between the germline ends. The CDR3 nucleotides read TGTGCCAGCAGTTACGAGGGAGGCCCCTACAATGAGCAGTTCTTC. Translating it yields CASSYEGGPYNEQFF.

The chain recombines TRBV19 with TRBJ2-3; 8 nucleotides line up with TRBD1. V dropped 4 bases and J dropped 2; count of bases not matched to a gene: 5. Germline CDR1 is LNHDA and CDR2 is SQIVND (reference sequence). The CDR3 has 15 amino acids. The CDR3 DNA sequence: TGTGCCAGTAGTACCGGGACAGGTCACACAGATACGCAGTATTTT. This gives the protein CASSTGTGHTDTQYF. The variable domain in full, completed from reference TRBV19 and TRBJ2-3, reads DGGITQSPKYLFRKEGQNVTLSCEQNLNHDAMYWYRQDPGQGLRLIYYSQIVNDFQKGDIAEGYSVSREKKESFPLTVTSAQKNPTAFYLCASSTGTGHTDTQYFGPGTRLTVL.

The V gene is TRBV4-1, the J gene TRBJ2-1; D unresolved. In germline, CDR1 is MGHRA, CDR2 YSYEKL. Trimming took 0 bases from V and 11 from J, leaving 5 bases between them. The CDR3 is 11 residues long. For the CDR3, the DNA is TGCGCCAGCAGCCAAGAAATAAAGCAGTTCTTC. Amino acids: CASSQEIKQFF.

The CDR3 sequence: CASSLPRGNPGTEAFF. In DNA form, the CDR3 reads TGTGCCAGCAGCCTACCTAGGGGCAACCCAGGGACTGAAGCTTTCTTT. This chain joins TRBV5-6 and TRBJ1-1; tentative D call: TRBD1 (5 bases). V shed 4 bases and J shed 5 bases, with 21 bases lying between them. The CDR3 contains 16 residues. Germline V gene sequence: CDR1 SGHDT, CDR2 YYEEEE.

In this sample, this clone turned up a few times. The chain has TRBV6-4 and TRBJ2-2, with 9 positions matching TRBD1. With V trimmed by 0 bases and J by 3 bases, 5 bases remained unmatched. The CDR3 runs to 17 residues. The germline V gene has CDR1 MRHNA and CDR2 SNTAGT. The CDR3 reads CASSDSRQGGDTGELFF. Written as DNA, the CDR3 is TGTGCCAGCAGTGACTCGAGACAGGGGGGCGACACCGGGGAGCTGTTTTTT.

The J gene is TRBJ1-1, the V gene TRBV5-1, with 11 bases fitting TRBD1. This CDR3 contains 15 residues. The trim removed 6 bases at V and 5 bases at J, leaving 9 bases unmatched. Germline V CDR1 and CDR2: SGHRS, YFSETQ. Here the CDR3 DNA reads TGCGCCAGCACCGGGACAGGGGGATCATGGACTGAAGCTTTCTTT. This codes for CASTGTGGSWTEAFF.

The V and J genes are TRBV7-2 and TRBJ1-5, with 8 positions matching TRBD1. Losses at the gene ends were 6 bases for V and 0 bases for J; bases not matched to a gene: 4. Germline lookup yields CDR1 SGHTA and CDR2 FQGNSA. CDR3 length: 15 residues. The CDR3 protein is CASSSDRDSNQPQHF. The CDR3 coding sequence is TGTGCCAGCAGTTCGGACAGGGATAGCAATCAGCCCCAGCATTTT. The complete variable domain, with remaining parts taken from reference TRBV7-2 and TRBJ1-5, reads GAGVSQSPSNKVTEKGKDVELRCDPISGHTALYWYRQSLGQGLEFLIYFQGNSAPDKSGLPSDRFSAERTGGSVSTLTIQRTQQEDSAVYLCASSSDRDSNQPQHFGDGTRLSIL.

The chain is built from TRBV2 and TRBJ2-2; D uncertain. Trimming removed 5 bases at V and 0 bases at J, with 16 bases between. Germline CDR1 is SNHLY and CDR2 is FYNNEI. This CDR3 has 17 amino acids. CDR3 in DNA: TGTGCCAGCAGTCTATTGCCAGGCGATACGAACACCGGGGAGCTGTTTTTT. Translated: CASSLLPGDTNTGELFF.